This record covers a single TCR beta chain. Its antigen is not identified. This record belongs to a study of breast tumors, draining lymph nodes, adjacent tissues. Using its own MiXCR run on the multiplex PCR reads, TCRdb lists one record per CDR3 protein. The table records fewer than 25,000 distinct CDR3 sequences, 68% of them present only once. The junction had 4 bases not matched to a gene; V was cut back by 3 bases and J by 5 bases. Per germline, CDR1 DFQATT and CDR2 SNEGSKA (reference sequence). The CDR3 totals 14 residues. Broader study findings: Luminal-like breast cancer showed significantly higher tumor–nontumor repertoire similarity than basal-like. Tumor T cell lymph node origin was a supported hypothesis, not proven. Data fit most tumor T cells coming from lymph node, expanding in tumor. Tumors had less TCR diversity than lymph nodes, more than nontumor tissue.

The source is a female donor with breast cancer. Some clones in this sample may be carry-over from other donors' samples. The chain couples TRBV20-1 to TRBJ2-3; 11 bases are a match to TRBD2. Sample: tumor-adjacent breast tissue. Here the CDR3 reads CSASSGRAGDTQYF. The CDR3 DNA follows: TGCAGTGCTAGTAGCGGGAGGGCAGGAGATACGCAGTATTTT.